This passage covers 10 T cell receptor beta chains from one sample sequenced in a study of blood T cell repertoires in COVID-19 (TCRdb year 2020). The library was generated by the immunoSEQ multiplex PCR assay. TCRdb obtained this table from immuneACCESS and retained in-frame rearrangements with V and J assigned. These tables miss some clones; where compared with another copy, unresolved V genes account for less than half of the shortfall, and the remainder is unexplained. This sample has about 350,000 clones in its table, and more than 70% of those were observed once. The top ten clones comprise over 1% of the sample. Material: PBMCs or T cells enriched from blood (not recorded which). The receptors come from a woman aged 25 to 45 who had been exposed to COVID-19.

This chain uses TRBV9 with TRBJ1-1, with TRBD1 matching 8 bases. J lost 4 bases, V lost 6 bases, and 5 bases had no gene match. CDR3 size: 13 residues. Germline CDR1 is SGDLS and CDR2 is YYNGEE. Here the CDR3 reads CASKKTGGTEAFF. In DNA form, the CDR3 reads TGTGCCAGCAAGAAAACAGGGGGCACTGAAGCTTTCTTT.

CDR3 bases: TGTGCCAGCAGGGAGACGGGATACTCGTTACCGGCCGACATGAACACTGAAGCTTTCTTT. Translating gives CASRETGYSLPADMNTEAFF. This chain links TRBV5-8 with TRBJ1-1, with D unclear. Germline CDR1 SGHTS, CDR2 YDEGEE. This CDR3 contains 20 residues. V was cut by 5 bases and J by 0 bases, with 29 bases left in between.

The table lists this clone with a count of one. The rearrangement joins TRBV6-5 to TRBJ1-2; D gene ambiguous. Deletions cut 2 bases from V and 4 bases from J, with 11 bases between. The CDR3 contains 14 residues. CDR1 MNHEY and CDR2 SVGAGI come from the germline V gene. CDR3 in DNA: TGTGCCAGCAGTTACAGCGGACGTGGCTATGGCTACACCTTC. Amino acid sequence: CASSYSGRGYGYTF.

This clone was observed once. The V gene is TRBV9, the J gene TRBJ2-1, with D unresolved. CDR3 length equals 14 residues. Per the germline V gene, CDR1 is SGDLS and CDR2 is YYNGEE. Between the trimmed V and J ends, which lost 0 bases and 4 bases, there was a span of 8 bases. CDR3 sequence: CASSVELRYNEQFF. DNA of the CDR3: TGTGCCAGCAGCGTAGAGTTGCGGTACAATGAGCAGTTCTTC.

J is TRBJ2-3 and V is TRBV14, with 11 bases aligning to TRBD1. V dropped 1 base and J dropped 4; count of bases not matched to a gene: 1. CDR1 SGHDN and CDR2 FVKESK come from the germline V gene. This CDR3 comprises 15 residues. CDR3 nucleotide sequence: TGTGCCAGCAGCCAAGGGACAGGGGGCCCAGATACGCAGTATTTT. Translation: CASSQGTGGPDTQYF.

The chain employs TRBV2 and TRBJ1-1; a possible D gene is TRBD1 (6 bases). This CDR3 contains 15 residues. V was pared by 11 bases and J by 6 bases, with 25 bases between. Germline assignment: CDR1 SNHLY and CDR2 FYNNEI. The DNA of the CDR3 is TGTGCCCATCTGCCCCGGGACAAGGATGTCGCTGAAGCTTTCTTT. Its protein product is CAHLPRDKDVAEAFF. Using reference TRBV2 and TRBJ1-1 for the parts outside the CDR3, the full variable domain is EPEVTQTPSHQVTQMGQEVILRCVPISNHLYFYWYRQILGQKVEFLVSFYNNEISEKSEIFDDQFSVERPDGSNFTLKIRSTKLEDSAMYFCAHLPRDKDVAEAFFGQGTRLTVV.

The CDR3 loop is CASSPHRGLNQPQHF. The CDR3 DNA sequence: TGTGCCAGCAGCCCCCACAGGGGGCTTAATCAGCCCCAGCATTTT. The chain recombines TRBV27 with TRBJ1-5; 9 nucleotides match TRBD1. CDR3 length: 15 amino acids. The J segment lost 4 bases and the V segment lost 6 bases, leaving 7 bases of the junction unmatched. The germline CDR1 and CDR2 sequences are MNHEY and SMNVEV (reference sequence).

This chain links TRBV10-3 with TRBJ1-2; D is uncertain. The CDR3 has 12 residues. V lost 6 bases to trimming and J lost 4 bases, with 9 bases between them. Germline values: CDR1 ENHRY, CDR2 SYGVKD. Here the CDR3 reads CAIRWAGYGYTF. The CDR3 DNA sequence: TGTGCCATCAGGTGGGCGGGCTATGGCTACACCTTC.

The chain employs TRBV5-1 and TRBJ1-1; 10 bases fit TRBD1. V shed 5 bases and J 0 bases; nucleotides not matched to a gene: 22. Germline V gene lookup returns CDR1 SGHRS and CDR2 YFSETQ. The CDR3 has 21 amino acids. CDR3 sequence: CASRSRGQGQVGDVLNTEAFF. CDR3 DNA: TGCGCCAGCAGGTCACGGGGACAGGGGCAAGTCGGAGATGTATTGAACACTGAAGCTTTCTTT.

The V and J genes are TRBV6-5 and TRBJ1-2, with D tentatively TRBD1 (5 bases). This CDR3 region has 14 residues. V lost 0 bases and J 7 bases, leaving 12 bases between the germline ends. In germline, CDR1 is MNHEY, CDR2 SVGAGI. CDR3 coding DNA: TGTGCCAGCAGTTACTCGACGGGGGACTCTGGCTACACCTTC. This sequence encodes CASSYSTGDSGYTF.